Sequencing of this T cell receptor beta chain was carried out in a study of blood T cell repertoires in COVID-19. Turning to the study itself: COVID-19 samples from acute and convalescent phases originated in the United States, Italy and Spain. From T cells, B-cell-depleted T cells, or PBMCs came the material, which was cDNA or gDNA.

CDR1 and CDR2 from the germline V gene are SEHNR and FQNEAQ (reference sequence). The CDR3 has 13 amino acids. Trimming removed 2 bases at V and 8 bases at J, with 12 bases between. Original data processing: Cell counts per sample came from amplifying reference gene primers. Assay: immunoSEQ multiplex PCR; the TCRdb copy retains only in-frame clones and omits some. V, J and clone size are those of that table, while D and trimming were read from the DNA. Found here are about 250,000 clones, roughly 85% of them singletons; the top ten hold 5.1%. Sequenced: peripheral blood. This chain uses TRBV7-9 with TRBJ1-2, with a possible D match to TRBD1 (6 bases). The TCR comes from a man aged 50 or older with active or convalescent COVID-19. The CDR3 DNA follows: TGTGCCAGCAGCTTACAAGGGACAACAGGCTACACCTTC. This encodes CASSLQGTTGYTF.